This T cell receptor (beta chain) was captured by sequencing in a study of CD8+ T cells in alopecia areata. Described treatment: oral pan-JAK inhibitor, 5-10 mg twice daily. Germline values: CDR1 MGHDK, CDR2 SYGVNS. With 8 bases clipped from V and 8 bases from J, the junction kept 5 bases outside the gene matches. The CDR3 has 13 amino acids. RNA extraction and reverse transcription yielded cDNA as sequencing template. Assay: immunoSEQ multiplex PCR; the TCRdb copy retains only in-frame clones and omits some. The sample records hundreds of thousands of clones, approximately 67% being singletons. This sequence was found in a human donor with alopecia areata. The V gene is TRBV25-1, the J gene TRBJ1-6; TRBD1 matches 8 bases. The sequenced sample was CD4+ T cells sorted from blood, obtained at week 44, from a patient treated with tofacitinib. This CDR3 is CASGGTGYSPLHF. For the CDR3, the DNA is TGTGCCAGCGGGGGGACAGGTTATTCACCCCTCCACTTT. Together with reference TRBV25-1 and TRBJ1-6, the CDR3 gives the full variable domain: EADIYQTPRYLVIGTGKKITLECSQTMGHDKMYWYQQDPGMELHLIHYSYGVNSTEKGDLSSESTVSRIRTEHFPLTLESARPSHTSQYLCASGGTGYSPLHFGNGTRLTVT.